This T cell receptor beta chain was sequenced during a study of cytomegalovirus exposure and HLA in healthy donors. The PCR had 60 Vbeta and 13 Jbeta primers. As originally analysed: In a later analysis, 80 million to 100 million unique TCR beta chains included roughly 11 million shared by two or more donors. Method: immunoSEQ multiplex PCR; TCRdb's copy keeps in-frame clones and lacks some. V, J and clone size reflect that table, while D and trimming were determined from the DNA. The profile shows about 130,000 clones, over 70% of them singletons. From germline, CDR1 is ENHRY and CDR2 SYGVKD. The CDR3 length is 15 residues. J was trimmed by 4 bases and V by 6 bases; bases with no gene match: 12. General study findings and limits: More clonal expansion characterized HLA-associated TCR beta chains than equally common others in a later analysis. According to an earlier analysis, most TCR beta V segments yielded productive rearrangements about 87% or about 30% of the time. Cytomegalovirus association was assigned to over 150 TCR beta chains.

On this clone: Its antigen is still unknown.

This clonotype was sampled from a woman aged 55-70 years in good health and CMV-seropositive. The chain carries TRBV10-3 and TRBJ2-7; 7 bases agree with TRBD2. Sequences were obtained from PBMCs. The CDR3 sequence is CAISSHGGTRYEQYF. Here the CDR3 DNA reads TGTGCCATCAGCTCACACGGGGGGACGCGGTACGAGCAGTACTTC.